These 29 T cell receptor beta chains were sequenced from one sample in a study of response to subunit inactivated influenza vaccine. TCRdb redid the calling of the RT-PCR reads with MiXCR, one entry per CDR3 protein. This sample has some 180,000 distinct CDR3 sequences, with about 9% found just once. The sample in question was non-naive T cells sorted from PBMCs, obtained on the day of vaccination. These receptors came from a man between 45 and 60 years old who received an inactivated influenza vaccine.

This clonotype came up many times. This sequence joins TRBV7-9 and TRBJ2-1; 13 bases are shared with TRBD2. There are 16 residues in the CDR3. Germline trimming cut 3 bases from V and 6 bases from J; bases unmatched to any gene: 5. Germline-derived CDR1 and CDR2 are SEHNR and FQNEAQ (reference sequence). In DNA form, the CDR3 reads TGTGCCAGCAGCTTGCGGACTAGCGGGAGAAGCAATGAGCAGTTCTTC. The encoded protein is CASSLRTSGRSNEQFF. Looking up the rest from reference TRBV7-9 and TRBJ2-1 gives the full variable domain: DTGVSQNPRHKITKRGQNVTFRCDPISEHNRLYWYRQTLGQGPEFLTYFQNEAQLEKSRLLSDRFSAERPKGSFSTLEIQRTEQGDSAMYLCASSLRTSGRSNEQFFGPGTRLTVL.

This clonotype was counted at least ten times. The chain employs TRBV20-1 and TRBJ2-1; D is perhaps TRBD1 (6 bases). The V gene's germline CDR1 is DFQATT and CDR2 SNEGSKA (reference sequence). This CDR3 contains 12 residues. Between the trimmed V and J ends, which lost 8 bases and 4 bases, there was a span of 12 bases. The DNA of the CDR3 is TGCAGTTGGGGGCAGGCATACAATGAGCAGTTCTTC. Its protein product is CSWGQAYNEQFF.

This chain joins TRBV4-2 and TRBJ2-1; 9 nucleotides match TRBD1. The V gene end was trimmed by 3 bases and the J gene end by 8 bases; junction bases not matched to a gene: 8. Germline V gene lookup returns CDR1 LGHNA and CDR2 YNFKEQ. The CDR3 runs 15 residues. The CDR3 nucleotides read TGTGCCAGCAGCCACCCCGGGACAGGGAACCATGAGCAGTTCTTC. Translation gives CASSHPGTGNHEQFF.

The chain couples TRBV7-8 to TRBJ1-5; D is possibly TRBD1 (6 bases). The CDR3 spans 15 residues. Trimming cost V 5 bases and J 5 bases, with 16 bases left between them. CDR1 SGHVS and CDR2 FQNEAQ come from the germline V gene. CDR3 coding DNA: TGTGCCAGCAGCCGGACGGGGGGCGCCGATCAGCCCCAGCATTTT. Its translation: CASSRTGGADQPQHF.

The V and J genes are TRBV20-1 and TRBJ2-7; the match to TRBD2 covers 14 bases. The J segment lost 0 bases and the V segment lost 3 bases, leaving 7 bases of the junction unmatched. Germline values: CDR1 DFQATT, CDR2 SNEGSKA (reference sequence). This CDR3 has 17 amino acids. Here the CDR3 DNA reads TGCAGTGCTAGGGGGGGACTAGCGGGAGCGATCTCCTACGAGCAGTACTTC. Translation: CSARGGLAGAISYEQYF.

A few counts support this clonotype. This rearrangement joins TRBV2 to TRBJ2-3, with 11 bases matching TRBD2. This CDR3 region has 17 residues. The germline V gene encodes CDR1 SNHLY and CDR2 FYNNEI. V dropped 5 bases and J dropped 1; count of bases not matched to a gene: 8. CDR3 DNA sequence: TGTGCCAGCAGTACTAGCGGGAGTTATCTTGGCACAGATACGCAGTATTTT. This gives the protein CASSTSGSYLGTDTQYF. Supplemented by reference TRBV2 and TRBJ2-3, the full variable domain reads EPEVTQTPSHQVTQMGQEVILRCVPISNHLYFYWYRQILGQKVEFLVSFYNNEISEKSEIFDDQFSVERPDGSNFTLKIRSTKLEDSAMYFCASSTSGSYLGTDTQYFGPGTRLTVL.

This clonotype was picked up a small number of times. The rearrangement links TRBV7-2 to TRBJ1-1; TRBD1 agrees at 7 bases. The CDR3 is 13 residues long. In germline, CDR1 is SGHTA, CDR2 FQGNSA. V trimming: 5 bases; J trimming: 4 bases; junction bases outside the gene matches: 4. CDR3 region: CASSPTGFTEAFF. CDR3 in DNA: TGTGCCAGCAGCCCGACAGGGTTCACTGAAGCTTTCTTT.

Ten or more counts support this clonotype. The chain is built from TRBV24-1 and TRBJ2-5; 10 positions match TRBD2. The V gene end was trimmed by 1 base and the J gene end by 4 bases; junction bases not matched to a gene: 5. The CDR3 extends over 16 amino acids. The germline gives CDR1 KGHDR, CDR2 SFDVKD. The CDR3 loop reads CATSDFLAGVGETQYF. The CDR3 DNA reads TGTGCCACCAGTGATTTCCTAGCGGGAGTCGGAGAGACCCAGTACTTC.

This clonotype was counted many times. CDR3 in amino acids: CASSLRTSTDTQYF. CDR3 sequence (DNA): TGTGCCAGCAGTTTACGGACGAGCACAGATACGCAGTATTTT. The chain employs TRBV5-8 and TRBJ2-3; D is unresolved. The V end was cut by 5 bases, the J end by 0 bases, with 10 bases between. CDR1 is SGHTS, CDR2 YDEGEE, per germline. This CDR3 is 14 amino acids long.

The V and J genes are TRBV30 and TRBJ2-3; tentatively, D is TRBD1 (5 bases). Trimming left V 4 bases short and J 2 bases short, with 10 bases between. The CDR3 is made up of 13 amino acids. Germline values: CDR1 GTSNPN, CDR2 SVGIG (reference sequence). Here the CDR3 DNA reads TGTGCCTGGACAGTTGGACACACAGATACGCAGTATTTT. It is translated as CAWTVGHTDTQYF. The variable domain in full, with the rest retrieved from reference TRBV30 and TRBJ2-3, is SQTIHQWPATLVQPVGSPLSLECTVEGTSNPNLYWYRQAAGRGLQLLFYSVGIGQISSEVPQNLSASRPQDRQFILSSKKLLLSDSGFYLCAWTVGHTDTQYFGPGTRLTVL.

The CDR3 sequence: CASTLLADNEQFF. In DNA, the CDR3 is TGTGCCAGCACCCTGCTGGCGGATAATGAGCAGTTCTTC. The chain links TRBV12-3 or TRBV12-4 to TRBJ2-1; D gene unclear. This CDR3 contains 13 residues. V shed 7 bases and J shed 7 bases, with 14 bases lying between them.

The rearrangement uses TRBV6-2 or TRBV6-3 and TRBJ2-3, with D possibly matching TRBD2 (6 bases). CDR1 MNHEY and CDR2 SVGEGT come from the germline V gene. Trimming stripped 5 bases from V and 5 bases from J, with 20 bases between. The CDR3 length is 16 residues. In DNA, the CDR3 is TGTGCCAGCAGTACTTTGTCGCGCGGGGAAAGAGATACGCAGTATTTT. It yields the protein CASSTLSRGERDTQYF.

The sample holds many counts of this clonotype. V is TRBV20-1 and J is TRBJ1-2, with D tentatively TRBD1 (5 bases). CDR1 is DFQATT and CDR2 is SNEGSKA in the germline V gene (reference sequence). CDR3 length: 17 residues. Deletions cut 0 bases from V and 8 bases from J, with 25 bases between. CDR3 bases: TGCAGTGCTAGAGATCGGTTGCGACAGCAGGCAGCGCGGGGCTACACCTTC. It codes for CSARDRLRQQAARGYTF.

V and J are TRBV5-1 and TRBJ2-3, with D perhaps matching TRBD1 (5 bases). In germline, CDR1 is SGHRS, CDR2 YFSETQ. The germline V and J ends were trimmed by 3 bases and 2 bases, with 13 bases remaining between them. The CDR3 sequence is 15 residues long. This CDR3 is CASSSGHRDTDTQYF. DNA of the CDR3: TGCGCCAGCAGCTCCGGACACCGTGACACAGATACGCAGTATTTT.

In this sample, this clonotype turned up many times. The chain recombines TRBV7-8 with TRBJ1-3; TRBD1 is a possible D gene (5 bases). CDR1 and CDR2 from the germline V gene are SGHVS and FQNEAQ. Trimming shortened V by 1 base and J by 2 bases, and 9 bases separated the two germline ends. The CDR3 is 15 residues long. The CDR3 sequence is CASSLELGAGNTIYF. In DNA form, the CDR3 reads TGTGCCAGCAGCTTAGAGCTAGGGGCTGGAAACACCATATATTTT.

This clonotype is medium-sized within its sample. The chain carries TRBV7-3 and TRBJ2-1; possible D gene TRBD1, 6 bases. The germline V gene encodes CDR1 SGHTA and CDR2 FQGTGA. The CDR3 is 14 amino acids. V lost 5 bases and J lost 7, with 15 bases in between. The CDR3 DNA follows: TGTGCCAGCAGCCCGTCCCAGGGGCAGAATGAGCAGTTCTTC. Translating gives CASSPSQGQNEQFF.

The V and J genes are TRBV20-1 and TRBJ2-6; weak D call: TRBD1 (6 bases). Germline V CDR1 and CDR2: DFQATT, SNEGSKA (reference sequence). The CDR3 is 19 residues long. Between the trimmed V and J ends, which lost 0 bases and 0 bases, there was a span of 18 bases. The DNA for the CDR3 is TGCAGTGCTAGAGATCGAGGACAGACTATCATCTCTGGGGCCAACGTCCTGACTTTC. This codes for CSARDRGQTIISGANVLTF.

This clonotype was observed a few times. The CDR3 spells CASSPARLADHVRGSYEQYF. In DNA form, the CDR3 reads TGCGCCAGCAGCCCGGCTCGGCTAGCGGACCATGTTAGGGGCTCCTACGAGCAGTACTTC. This chain connects TRBV5-1 to TRBJ2-7, with 7 bases lining up with TRBD2. CDR3 size: 20 residues. Germline V gives CDR1 SGHRS, CDR2 YFSETQ. With 4 bases clipped from V and 0 bases from J, the junction kept 22 bases outside the gene matches.

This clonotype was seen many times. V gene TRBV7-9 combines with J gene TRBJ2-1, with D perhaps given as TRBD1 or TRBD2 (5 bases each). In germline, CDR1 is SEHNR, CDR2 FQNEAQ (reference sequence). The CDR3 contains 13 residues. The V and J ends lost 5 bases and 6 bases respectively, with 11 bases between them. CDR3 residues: CASSTGLVNEQFF. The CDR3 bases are TGTGCCAGCAGCACAGGACTGGTCAATGAGCAGTTCTTC.

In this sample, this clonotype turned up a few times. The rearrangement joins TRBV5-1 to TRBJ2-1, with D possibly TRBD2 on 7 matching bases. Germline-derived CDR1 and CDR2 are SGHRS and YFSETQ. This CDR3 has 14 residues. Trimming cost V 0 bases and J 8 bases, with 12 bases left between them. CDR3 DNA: TGCGCCAGCAGCTTGGGGCTAGGGGGGGATGAGCAGTTCTTC. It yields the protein CASSLGLGGDEQFF.

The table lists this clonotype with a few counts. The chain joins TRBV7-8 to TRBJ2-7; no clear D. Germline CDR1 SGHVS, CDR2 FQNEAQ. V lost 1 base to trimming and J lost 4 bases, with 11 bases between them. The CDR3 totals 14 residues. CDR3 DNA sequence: TGTGCCAGCAGCTTAGGCCCAGAGTTATACGAGCAGTACTTC. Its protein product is CASSLGPELYEQYF.

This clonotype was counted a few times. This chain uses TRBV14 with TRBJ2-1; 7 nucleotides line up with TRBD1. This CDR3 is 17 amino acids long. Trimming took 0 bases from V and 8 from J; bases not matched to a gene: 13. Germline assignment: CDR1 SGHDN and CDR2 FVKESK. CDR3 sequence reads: CASSQDPRTGYSYEQFF. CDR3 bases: TGTGCCAGCAGCCAAGATCCCCGGACAGGATACAGCTATGAGCAGTTCTTC.

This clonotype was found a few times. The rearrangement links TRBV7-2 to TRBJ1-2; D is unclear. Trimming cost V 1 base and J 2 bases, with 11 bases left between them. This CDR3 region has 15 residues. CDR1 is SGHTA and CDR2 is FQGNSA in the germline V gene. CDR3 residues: CASSLVSDANYGYTF. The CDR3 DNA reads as TGTGCCAGCAGCTTAGTGTCAGATGCAAACTATGGCTACACCTTC.

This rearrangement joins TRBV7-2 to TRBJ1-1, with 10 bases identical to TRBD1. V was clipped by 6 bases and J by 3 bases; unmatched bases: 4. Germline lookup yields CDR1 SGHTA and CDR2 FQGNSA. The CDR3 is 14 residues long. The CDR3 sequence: CASREDRGHTEAFF. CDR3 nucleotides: TGTGCCAGCAGAGAAGACAGGGGGCACACTGAAGCTTTCTTT. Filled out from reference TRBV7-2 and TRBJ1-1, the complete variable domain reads GAGVSQSPSNKVTEKGKDVELRCDPISGHTALYWYRQSLGQGLEFLIYFQGNSAPDKSGLPSDRFSAERTGGSVSTLTIQRTQQEDSAVYLCASREDRGHTEAFFGQGTRLTVV.

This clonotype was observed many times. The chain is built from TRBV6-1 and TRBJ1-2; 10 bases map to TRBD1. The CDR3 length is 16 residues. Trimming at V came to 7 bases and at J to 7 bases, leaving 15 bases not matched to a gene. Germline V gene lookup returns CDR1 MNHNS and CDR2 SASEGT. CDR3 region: CASTSRDRGRGVGYTF. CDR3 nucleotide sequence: TGTGCCAGCACCTCCCGGGACAGGGGTAGAGGGGTTGGCTACACCTTC.

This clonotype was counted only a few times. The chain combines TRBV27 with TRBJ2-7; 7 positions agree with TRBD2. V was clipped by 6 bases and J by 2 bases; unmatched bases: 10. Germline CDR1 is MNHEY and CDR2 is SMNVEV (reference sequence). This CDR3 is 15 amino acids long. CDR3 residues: CASSLSSGGTYEQYF. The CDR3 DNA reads TGTGCCAGCAGCCTGTCTAGCGGTGGGACCTACGAGCAGTACTTC.

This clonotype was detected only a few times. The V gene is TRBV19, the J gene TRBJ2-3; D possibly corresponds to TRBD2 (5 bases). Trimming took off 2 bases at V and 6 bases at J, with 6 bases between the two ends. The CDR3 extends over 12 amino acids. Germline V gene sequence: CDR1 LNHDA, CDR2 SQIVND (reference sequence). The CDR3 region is CASSIRGDTQYF. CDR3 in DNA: TGTGCCAGTAGTATACGAGGGGATACGCAGTATTTT.

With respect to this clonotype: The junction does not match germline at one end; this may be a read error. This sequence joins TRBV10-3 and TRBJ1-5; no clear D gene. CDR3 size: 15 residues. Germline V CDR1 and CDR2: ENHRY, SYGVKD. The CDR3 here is CAISEFGESNQPQHF. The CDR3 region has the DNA TGCGCCATCAGTGAATTTGGGGAGAGCAATCAGCCCCAGCATTTT.

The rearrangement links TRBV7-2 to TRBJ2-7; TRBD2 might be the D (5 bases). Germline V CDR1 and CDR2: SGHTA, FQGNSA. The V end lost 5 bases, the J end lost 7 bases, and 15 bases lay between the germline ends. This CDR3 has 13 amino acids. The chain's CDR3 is CASSPQSAGEQYF. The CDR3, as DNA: TGTGCCAGCAGCCCCCAATCGGCGGGTGAGCAGTACTTC.